The 27 T cell receptor beta chains given below trace back to one sample, sequenced in a study of T cells in Graves' hyperthyroidism and ophthalmopathy. Researchers took RNA transcripts and amplified the TCR beta CDR3 regions from them. The HTBI set primed first-round TCR CDR3 RT-PCR. TCRdb reprocessed the multiplex PCR reads via MiXCR and lists one record per CDR3 protein. The sample lists some 490,000 distinct CDR3 sequences; about 15% were seen once. What was sequenced was blood. Source of these receptors: a woman between 25 and 40 years old with Graves' ophthalmopathy.

As concerns this clonotype: A read error may produce the germline difference seen at one junction end. The V call is TRBV19, the J call TRBJ2-5, with TRBD1 matching over 7 bases. Germline lookup yields CDR1 LNHDA and CDR2 SQIVND (reference sequence). The CDR3 loop spans 16 amino acids. The CDR3 sequence is CASSILDRTGQETQHF. CDR3 DNA sequence: TGTGCCAGTAGTATCCTCGATCGGACAGGTCAAGAGACCCAGCACTTC.

This clonotype was seen ten or more times. CDR3 protein: CASSWAGVGNQPQHF. The DNA for the CDR3 is TGTGCCAGCAGTTGGGCAGGGGTGGGCAATCAGCCCCAGCATTTT. The rearrangement joins TRBV27 to TRBJ1-5; a weak D match, TRBD1 (6 bases). With 4 bases removed from V and 2 bases from J, the gap between germline ends came to 12 bases. Germline values: CDR1 MNHEY, CDR2 SMNVEV (reference sequence). The length of the CDR3 is 15 residues.

J is TRBJ2-7 and V is TRBV28; no clear D gene. The germline V gene encodes CDR1 MDHEN and CDR2 SYDVKM. V lost 3 bases to trimming and J lost 3 bases, with 18 bases between them. This CDR3 spans 16 amino acids. The CDR3 loop reads CASSFRLPRLVYEQYF. The CDR3 DNA reads TGTGCCAGCAGTTTCAGGTTACCCAGGCTAGTCTACGAGCAGTACTTC. The entire variable domain, with the rest obtained from reference TRBV28 and TRBJ2-7, is as follows: DVKVTQSSRYLVKRTGEKVFLECVQDMDHENMFWYRQDPGLGLRLIYFSYDVKMKEKGDIPEGYSVSREKKERFSLILESASTNQTSMYLCASSFRLPRLVYEQYFGPGTRLTVT.

This clonotype was seen ten or more times. V and J are TRBV5-1 and TRBJ1-1; 9 bases match TRBD1. The trim removed 2 bases at V and 4 bases at J, leaving 9 bases unmatched. CDR3 length: 16 residues. Germline CDR1 and CDR2: SGHRS and YFSETQ. DNA of the CDR3: TGCGCCAGCAGCTTAGGGACAGGGTTTAAAGGCACTGAAGCTTTCTTT. Translating it yields CASSLGTGFKGTEAFF.

In its sample, this clonotype was seen many times. The chain joins TRBV6-1 to TRBJ1-3; D unclear. The CDR3 loop spans 14 amino acids. Germline V lookup: CDR1 MNHNS, CDR2 SASEGT. The CDR3 loop is CASHKELSGNTIYF. The CDR3 nucleotides are TGTGCGTCCCATAAAGAGCTATCTGGAAACACCATATATTTT.

The rearrangement links TRBV30 to TRBJ1-2; D ambiguous. CDR1 is GTSNPN, CDR2 SVGIG, per germline (reference sequence). CDR3 length equals 14 residues. Between the trimmed V and J ends, which lost 2 bases and 3 bases, there was a span of 13 bases. CDR3 sequence: CAWSRAPSDYGYTF. Here the CDR3 DNA reads TGTGCCTGGAGTAGGGCCCCAAGCGACTATGGCTACACCTTC.

This clonotype came up many times. The chain links TRBV11-2 to TRBJ1-1, with 7 nucleotides matching TRBD1. CDR1 is SGHAT and CDR2 is FQNNGV in the germline V gene. The CDR3 length is 16 residues. Unmatched junction bases numbered 12, after V lost 5 bases and J lost 3 bases. CDR3 in DNA: TGTGCCAGCAGCCCCGGGACAGCCCTGGGGGACACTGAAGCTTTCTTT. Its protein is CASSPGTALGDTEAFF.

This clonotype appeared a few times. The V gene is TRBV20-1, the J gene TRBJ2-3; 7 positions agree with TRBD2. CDR3 length: 15 residues. The V gene end was trimmed by 0 bases and the J gene end by 2 bases; junction bases not matched to a gene: 5. Germline lookup yields CDR1 DFQATT and CDR2 SNEGSKA (reference sequence). The CDR3 protein is CSARDLGGATDTQYF. The CDR3 nucleotides are TGCAGTGCTAGAGACTTGGGAGGGGCCACAGATACGCAGTATTTT.

The chain uses TRBV5-1 and TRBJ2-1; D remains ambiguous. The germline V gene encodes CDR1 SGHRS and CDR2 YFSETQ. This CDR3 spans 13 amino acids. V was cut by 0 bases and J by 9 bases, with 10 bases left in between. The CDR3 is CASSLVANLEQFF. CDR3 bases: TGCGCCAGCAGCTTGGTTGCTAATCTTGAGCAGTTCTTC.

This clonotype was detected many times. This chain connects TRBV28 to TRBJ1-1; D call uncertain. This CDR3 has 11 residues. V lost 8 bases and J lost 1, with 5 bases in between. In germline, CDR1 is MDHEN, CDR2 SYDVKM. As DNA, the CDR3 is TGTGCCAGCTGGGGGAACACTGAAGCTTTCTTT. Translated: CASWGNTEAFF.

This chain connects TRBV7-2 to TRBJ1-4; possibly TRBD1 for D (5 bases). V was trimmed by 5 bases and J by 5 bases, leaving 21 bases between them. The CDR3 covers 17 residues. CDR1 is SGHTA, CDR2 FQGNSA, per germline. CDR3 region: CASSLRPPGPINEKLFF. The CDR3 DNA reads TGTGCCAGCAGCCTCAGACCCCCGGGACCGATAAATGAAAAACTGTTTTTT.

This clonotype was seen many times. A junction end diverges from the germline sequence, so it may reflect a read error. The gene calls are TRBV4-3 and TRBJ2-1; D is undetermined. The CDR3 totals 12 residues. Looked up from germline, CDR1 is LGHNA and CDR2 is YSLEER. Here the CDR3 DNA reads TGCGCCAGCAGCCAAGACTACGATGAGCAGTTCTTC. This gives the protein CASSQDYDEQFF.

This clonotype was observed at least ten times. This rearrangement joins TRBV30 to TRBJ1-6; D unclear. In germline, CDR1 is GTSNPN, CDR2 SVGIG (reference sequence). Trimming left V 5 bases short and J 9 bases short, with 14 bases between. The CDR3 runs 13 residues. CDR3 DNA: TGTGCCTGGGAACATCGGGAAGGTTCACCCCTCCACTTT. Translation gives CAWEHREGSPLHF.

This clonotype showed up many times. Here the CDR3 reads CASSEPYGSNTEAFF. The CDR3 DNA is TGTGCCAGCAGCGAGCCTTATGGCAGTAACACTGAAGCTTTCTTT. V and J are TRBV5-5 and TRBJ1-1; D is uncertain. There are 15 residues in the CDR3. Germline V gene lookup returns CDR1 SGHKS and CDR2 YYEKEE (reference sequence). Between the trimmed V and J ends, which lost 4 bases and 2 bases, there was a span of 15 bases.

This clonotype was seen a few times. This rearrangement joins TRBV30 to TRBJ1-4, with TRBD1 as a possible D gene (6 bases). The length of the CDR3 is 13 residues. The V gene's germline CDR1 is GTSNPN and CDR2 SVGIG (reference sequence). Between the trimmed V and J ends, which lost 6 bases and 2 bases, there was a span of 10 bases. The CDR3 protein is CACHRATNEKLFF. The CDR3 bases are TGTGCCTGCCACAGGGCTACTAATGAAAAACTGTTTTTT.

The J gene is TRBJ1-5, the V gene TRBV27, with D tentatively TRBD1 (5 bases). CDR1 MNHEY and CDR2 SMNVEV come from the germline V gene (reference sequence). V gave up 5 bases and J gave up 2 bases, with 16 bases separating them. The CDR3 extends over 16 amino acids. The CDR3: CASSRAPGTGNQPQHF. The CDR3, as DNA: TGTGCCAGCAGTAGAGCTCCGGGGACCGGCAATCAGCCCCAGCATTTT.

This clonotype was counted a few times. The CDR3 sequence: CASSRTGQGNTGELFF. CDR3 DNA: TGCGCCAGCAGCCGCACGGGACAGGGGAACACCGGGGAGCTGTTTTTT. The chain is built from TRBV4-3 and TRBJ2-2; the match to TRBD1 covers 9 bases. The CDR3 spans 16 residues. V dropped 4 bases and J dropped 1; count of bases not matched to a gene: 4. Germline V gene sequence: CDR1 LGHNA, CDR2 YSLEER.

V and J are TRBV7-9 and TRBJ2-2; 14 bases line up with TRBD2. The CDR3 is made up of 17 amino acids. Germline lookup yields CDR1 SEHNR and CDR2 FQNEAQ (reference sequence). The V segment lost 6 bases and the J segment 6 bases; nucleotides outside the gene matches: 9. The DNA for the CDR3 is TGTGCCAGCAGTAGGCCGGGACTAGCGGGAGTAGCCGGGGAGCTGTTTTTT. Encoded protein: CASSRPGLAGVAGELFF.

This clonotype was seen a few times. This chain connects TRBV29-1 to TRBJ2-2, with 10 bases fitting TRBD1. This CDR3 has 14 amino acids. Germline-derived CDR1 and CDR2 are SQVTM and ANQGSEA. Trimming removed 7 bases from V and 5 bases from J; junction bases left unmatched: 7. CDR3 sequence: CSGLTGGATGELFF. The CDR3 DNA is TGCAGCGGGTTGACAGGGGGCGCAACCGGGGAGCTGTTTTTT.

V usage is TRBV6-1 and J usage is TRBJ2-2; the D gene is possibly TRBD2 (7 bases). Germline V gives CDR1 MNHNS, CDR2 SASEGT. CDR3 length: 15 residues. V shed 6 bases and J shed 7 bases, with 18 bases lying between them. The CDR3 spells CASRVTGRGDGELFF. DNA of the CDR3: TGTGCCAGCAGAGTAACAGGGAGGGGTGACGGGGAGCTGTTTTTT.

Note on this clonotype: A much larger clone differs from this one at a single base, so this may be a read error. The J gene is TRBJ2-2, the V gene TRBV7-3, with D perhaps given as TRBD1 or TRBD2 (5 bases each). The CDR3 totals 15 residues. V was shortened by 4 bases and J by 0 bases, with 9 bases between the two germline ends. Germline V lookup: CDR1 SGHTA, CDR2 FQGTGA. DNA for the CDR3: TGTGCCAGCAGCTCCGGGGCTACGAACACCGGGGAGCTGTTTTTT. Protein product: CASSSGATNTGELFF.

This clonotype was found a few times. The chain recombines TRBV6-5 with TRBJ1-2, with 8 bases fitting TRBD1. Germline assignment: CDR1 MNHEY and CDR2 SVGAGI. Trimming at V came to 4 bases and at J to 0 bases, leaving 7 bases not matched to a gene. The CDR3 runs to 16 residues. DNA of the CDR3: TGTGCCAGCAGTTCATTAGGACAGGGTACTAACTATGGCTACACCTTC. Amino acid sequence: CASSSLGQGTNYGYTF.

The J gene is TRBJ1-6, the V gene TRBV19; D is unclear. Trimming cost V 5 bases and J 10 bases, with 9 bases left between them. The CDR3 runs 12 residues. The germline V gene encodes CDR1 LNHDA and CDR2 SQIVND (reference sequence). CDR3: CASSHQNSPLHF. In DNA, the CDR3 is TGTGCCAGTAGTCATCAGAACTCACCCCTCCACTTT.

This clonotype was detected only a few times. The chain employs TRBV18 and TRBJ2-2; TRBD1 matches at 7 bases. V trimming: 3 bases; J trimming: 1 base; junction bases outside the gene matches: 2. CDR1 is KGHSH and CDR2 is LQKENI in the germline V gene. This CDR3 region has 15 residues. The CDR3 DNA reads TGTGCCAGCTCACCCCGGACAGGGAACACCGGGGAGCTGTTTTTT. This gives the protein CASSPRTGNTGELFF.

In this sample, this clonotype turned up a few times. This CDR3 fails to terminate in the conserved phenylalanine or tryptophan, so it likely reflects a read error. The J gene is TRBJ1-6, the V gene TRBV18; possible D gene TRBD1, 6 bases. V was pared by 1 base and J by 5 bases, with 9 bases between. The CDR3 has 15 residues. Looked up from germline, CDR1 is KGHSH and CDR2 is LQKENI. The CDR3 loop is CASSPRKGDNSPLHS. CDR3 DNA: TGTGCCAGCTCACCACGGAAGGGGGATAATTCACCCCTCCACTCT.

This clonotype has a handful of counts. The V and J genes are TRBV19 and TRBJ1-5, with D maybe TRBD1 (6 bases). The length of the CDR3 is 17 residues. The germline gives CDR1 LNHDA, CDR2 SQIVND (reference sequence). The V gene lost 11 bases and the J gene lost 0 bases, with 23 bases spanning the gap. The CDR3 coding sequence is TGTGCCTCCACGACTACCGGGGGCAGCTATAGCAATCAGCCCCAGCATTTT. Its translation is CASTTTGGSYSNQPQHF.

This clonotype was seen repeatedly, ten times or more. The chain uses TRBV4-1 and TRBJ1-4; TRBD1 agrees at 10 bases. The ends lost 4 bases at V and 6 bases at J; junction bases unmatched: 2. Per germline, CDR1 MGHRA and CDR2 YSYEKL. This CDR3 is 14 amino acids long. CDR3 loop: CASSLGTGDEKLFF. DNA for the CDR3: TGCGCCAGCAGCCTCGGGACAGGGGATGAAAAACTGTTTTTT.